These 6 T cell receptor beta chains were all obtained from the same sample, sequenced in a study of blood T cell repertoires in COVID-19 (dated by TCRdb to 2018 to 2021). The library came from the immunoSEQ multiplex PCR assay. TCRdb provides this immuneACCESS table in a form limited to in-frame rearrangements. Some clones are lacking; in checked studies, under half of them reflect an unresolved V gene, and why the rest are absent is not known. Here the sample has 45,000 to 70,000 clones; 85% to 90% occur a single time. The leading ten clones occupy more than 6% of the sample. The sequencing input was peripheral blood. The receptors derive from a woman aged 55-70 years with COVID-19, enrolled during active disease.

The CDR3 nucleotides are TGTGCCAGCAGTGAAGGGCAGGTAGCCTACAATGAGCAGTTCTTC. This encodes CASSEGQVAYNEQFF. The chain employs TRBV2 and TRBJ2-1; no reliable D call. This CDR3 region has 15 residues. The V gene's germline CDR1 is SNHLY and CDR2 FYNNEI. Trimming removed 1 base from V and 2 bases from J, with 9 bases in between.

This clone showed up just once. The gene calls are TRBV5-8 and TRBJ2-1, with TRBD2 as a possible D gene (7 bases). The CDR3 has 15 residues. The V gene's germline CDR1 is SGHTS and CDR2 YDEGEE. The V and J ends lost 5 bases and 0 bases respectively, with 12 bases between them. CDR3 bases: TGTGCCAGCAGGGGGGGGCTCCCCTCCTACAATGAGCAGTTCTTC. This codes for CASRGGLPSYNEQFF. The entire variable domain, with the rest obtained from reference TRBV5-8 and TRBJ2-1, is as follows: EAGVTQSPTHLIKTRGQQATLRCSPISGHTSVYWYQQALGLGLQFLLWYDEGEERNRGNFPPRFSGRQFPNYSSELNVNALELEDSALYLCASRGGLPSYNEQFFGPGTRLTVL.

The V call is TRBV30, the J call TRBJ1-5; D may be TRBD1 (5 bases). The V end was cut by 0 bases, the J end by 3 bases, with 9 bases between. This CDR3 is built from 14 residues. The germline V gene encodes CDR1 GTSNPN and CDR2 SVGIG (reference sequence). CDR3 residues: CAWSVDSNNQPQHF. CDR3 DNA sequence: TGTGCCTGGAGTGTAGACAGTAACAATCAGCCCCAGCATTTT.

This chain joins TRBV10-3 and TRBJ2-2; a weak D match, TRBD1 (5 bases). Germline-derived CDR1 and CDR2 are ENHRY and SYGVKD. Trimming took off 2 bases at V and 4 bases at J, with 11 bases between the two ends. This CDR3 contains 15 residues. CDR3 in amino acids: CAISEVRVGTGELFF. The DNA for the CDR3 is TGTGCCATCAGTGAGGTCAGGGTCGGCACCGGGGAGCTGTTTTTT.

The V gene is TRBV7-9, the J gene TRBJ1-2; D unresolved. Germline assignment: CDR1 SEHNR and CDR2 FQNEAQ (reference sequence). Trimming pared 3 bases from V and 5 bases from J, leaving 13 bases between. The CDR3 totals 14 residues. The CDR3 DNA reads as TGTGCCAGCAGCTTCGGTCAGGCCACTTATGGCTACACCTTC. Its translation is CASSFGQATYGYTF.

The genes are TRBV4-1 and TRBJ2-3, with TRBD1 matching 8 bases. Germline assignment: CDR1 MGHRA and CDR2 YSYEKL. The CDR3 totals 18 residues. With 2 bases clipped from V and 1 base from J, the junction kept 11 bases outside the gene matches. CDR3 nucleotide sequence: TGCGCCAGCAGCCAAAGAACCTTTGCGGGACAGGGCACAGATACGCAGTATTTT. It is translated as CASSQRTFAGQGTDTQYF.